This TCR beta chain came from a study of neoadjuvant anti-PD-1 for oral cavity cancer. Study in general: Around day 43, patients without progression received a fourth nivolumab dose before surgery.

Germline V gives CDR1 SGHNT, CDR2 YYREEE (reference sequence). Trimming removed 3 bases from V and 2 bases from J; junction bases left unmatched: 8. The CDR3 has 16 amino acids. Blood libraries mostly used roughly 440 ng genomic DNA, six replicates each. Method: immunoSEQ multiplex PCR; TCRdb's copy keeps in-frame clones and lacks some. The repertoire consists of about 7,800 clones, with around 74% occurring once and the leading ten covering 3% to 3.5%. Time point indicated: after neoadjuvant nivolumab, at surgical resection. This sample comprised PBMCs, obtained after nivolumab (anti-PD-1) treatment. This TCR was recovered from a person aged 35-79 years with oral cavity squamous cell carcinoma. This chain connects TRBV5-4 to TRBJ2-5; 9 nucleotides align to TRBD2. CDR3 in DNA: TGTGCCAGCAGCTCTGGAGCGGGGGGTAGACAAGAGACCCAGTACTTC. Translation: CASSSGAGGRQETQYF.